The 30 T cell receptor beta chains below come from one sample, sequenced in a study of glioma-infiltrating T cells after dendritic cell vaccination. The time point was: after dendritic cell vaccination, including at tumor progression/relapse. Method: immunoSEQ multiplex PCR; TCRdb's copy keeps in-frame clones and lacks some. Of about 82,000 clones in the sample, 80% to 85% were seen once. The sample here was blood, taken after dendritic cell vaccination. All receptors come from a human donor with glioblastoma.

This clone was observed a single time. The chain carries TRBV2 and TRBJ2-5; D possibly corresponds to TRBD1 (6 bases). Trimming pared 5 bases from V and 5 bases from J, leaving 12 bases between. This CDR3 contains 13 residues. CDR1 is SNHLY and CDR2 is FYNNEI in the germline V gene. CDR3 region: CASSRQGMETQYF. CDR3 sequence (DNA): TGTGCCAGCAGTCGGCAGGGGATGGAGACCCAGTACTTC.

This clone was found once. The chain has TRBV30 and TRBJ2-5; weak D call: TRBD1 (5 bases). The V gene lost 4 bases and the J gene lost 4 bases, with 7 bases spanning the gap. The CDR3 contains 11 residues. CDR1 and CDR2 (germline): GTSNPN, SVGIG (reference sequence). CDR3 protein: CAWKRGETQYF. CDR3 bases: TGTGCCTGGAAAAGGGGAGAGACCCAGTACTTC.

The J gene is TRBJ1-2, the V gene TRBV6-5, with 7 bases aligning to TRBD1. Losses at the gene ends were 0 bases for V and 4 bases for J; bases not matched to a gene: 5. Looked up from germline, CDR1 is MNHEY and CDR2 is SVGAGI. The length of the CDR3 is 15 residues. The CDR3 region has the DNA TGTGCCAGCAGTTACTCGATACAGGGGTCCTATGGCTACACCTTC. Translation: CASSYSIQGSYGYTF.

This chain uses TRBV30 with TRBJ2-1; 7 nucleotides line up with TRBD2. The CDR3 is made up of 13 amino acids. CDR1 and CDR2 (germline): GTSNPN, SVGIG (reference sequence). J gave up 1 base and V 7 bases, and 4 bases lay outside the gene matches. CDR3 protein: CAYSGASYNEQFF. CDR3 nucleotide sequence: TGTGCCTACAGCGGGGCTTCCTACAATGAGCAGTTCTTC.

This clone appeared a few times. This chain links TRBV6-1 with TRBJ2-1; 7 bases map to TRBD2. V was pared by 1 base and J by 6 bases, with 6 bases of the junction left unmatched. In germline, CDR1 is MNHNS, CDR2 SASEGT. The CDR3 has 15 amino acids. CDR3 sequence: CASSEEAGTSNEQFF. CDR3 nucleotides: TGTGCCAGCAGTGAAGAAGCGGGGACCAGCAATGAGCAGTTCTTC.

This chain uses TRBV4-3 with TRBJ2-7; D gene uncertain. The CDR3 consists of 15 residues. Between the trimmed V and J ends, which lost 0 bases and 2 bases, there was a span of 11 bases. Germline CDR1 is LGHNA and CDR2 is YSLEER. The CDR3 loop reads CASSQDSHSTYEQYF. In DNA form, the CDR3 reads TGCGCCAGCAGCCAAGATAGTCACAGCACCTACGAGCAGTACTTC.

V gene TRBV7-3 combines with J gene TRBJ1-6; TRBD1 agrees at 8 bases. The CDR3 spans 14 residues. The germline V gene has CDR1 SGHTA and CDR2 FQGTGA. Trimming removed 4 bases from V and 9 bases from J; junction bases left unmatched: 5. The CDR3 spells CASSSTGVGSPLHF. Written as DNA, the CDR3 is TGTGCCAGCAGCTCGACAGGGGTTGGTTCACCCCTCCACTTT.

This chain joins TRBV19 and TRBJ1-1, with D possibly being TRBD1 (5 bases). The CDR3 runs to 15 residues. Deletions cut 1 base from V and 3 bases from J, with 12 bases between. CDR1 is LNHDA and CDR2 is SQIVND in the germline V gene (reference sequence). The CDR3 loop reads CASSIAETDYTEAFF. DNA of the CDR3: TGTGCCAGTAGTATAGCTGAGACAGACTACACTGAAGCTTTCTTT.

This sequence joins TRBV6-6 and TRBJ2-1; TRBD1 matches 11 bases. Germline V lookup: CDR1 MNHNY, CDR2 SVGAGI (reference sequence). V gave up 4 bases and J gave up 12 bases; unmatched junction bases: 14. The CDR3 has 16 residues. The CDR3 DNA sequence: TGTGCCAGCAGTTGGGGACAGGGGGTGGACCGACTCGGGCAGTTCTTC. Translated: CASSWGQGVDRLGQFF.

This rearrangement joins TRBV4-2 to TRBJ2-3; 8 bases match TRBD2. With V trimmed by 4 bases and J by 3 bases, 9 bases remained unmatched. Germline lookup yields CDR1 LGHNA and CDR2 YNFKEQ. CDR3 length: 16 amino acids. The CDR3 bases are TGTGCCAGCAGCCCCCTGGAAAGCGGGGGAACAGATACGCAGTATTTT. The encoded protein is CASSPLESGGTDTQYF.

The CDR3 is CASTRLQGAGELFF. In DNA form, the CDR3 reads TGTGCCAGCACCCGACTTCAGGGGGCTGGGGAGCTGTTTTTT. V is TRBV7-2 and J is TRBJ2-2; 8 bases are a match to TRBD1. This CDR3 has 14 residues. Germline V gene data show CDR1 as SGHTA and CDR2 as FQGNSA. The junction had 9 bases not matched to a gene; V was cut back by 7 bases and J by 8 bases.

This clone came up a few times. The rearrangement uses TRBV5-1 and TRBJ2-3; possibly TRBD2 for D (5 bases). V dropped 6 bases and J dropped 0 bases, with 11 bases sitting between them. The CDR3 loop spans 14 amino acids. Germline CDR1 reads SGHRS; CDR2 reads YFSETQ. CDR3 in amino acids: CASTPRGSTDTQYF. The CDR3 DNA reads as TGCGCCAGCACCCCTCGGGGAAGCACAGATACGCAGTATTTT.

The chain joins TRBV2 to TRBJ1-2; D unclear. V gave up 6 bases and J gave up 0 bases, with 20 bases separating them. In germline, CDR1 is SNHLY, CDR2 FYNNEI. This CDR3 comprises 17 residues. CDR3 DNA: TGTGCCAGCAGGAGGTCGGGAGGGATTGCCACTAACTATGGCTACACCTTC. It specifies CASRRSGGIATNYGYTF.

The CDR3, as DNA: TGTGCCAGTGATATAGCGGGGGGAGGGCAGTTCTTC. Encoded protein: CASDIAGGGQFF. The gene calls are TRBV25-1 and TRBJ2-1; TRBD2 aligns across 10 bases. Per the germline V gene, CDR1 is MGHDK and CDR2 is SYGVNS. V lost 9 bases and J lost 12; bases outside the gene matches: 8. There are 12 residues in the CDR3.

The chain links TRBV5-1 to TRBJ1-1; TRBD1 agrees at 8 bases. This CDR3 contains 15 residues. Trimming removed 2 bases from V and 4 bases from J; junction bases left unmatched: 7. The germline V gene has CDR1 SGHRS and CDR2 YFSETQ. The CDR3 nucleotides read TGCGCCAGCAGCTTAATACCAGGGGGCGGCACTGAAGCTTTCTTT. Protein: CASSLIPGGGTEAFF.

This rearrangement joins TRBV9 to TRBJ2-5, with 7 positions matching TRBD1. Trimming cost V 1 base and J 5 bases; bases outside gene matches: 5. The CDR3 consists of 14 residues. Germline V gene data show CDR1 as SGDLS and CDR2 as YYNGEE. The CDR3 region has the DNA TGTGCCAGCAGCGTATTACAGGGGTGGGAGACCCAGTACTTC. Its protein product is CASSVLQGWETQYF.

V usage is TRBV7-9 and J usage is TRBJ1-2, with 7 bases matching TRBD1. J gave up 13 bases and V 7 bases, and 12 bases lay outside the gene matches. Germline V gene sequence: CDR1 SEHNR, CDR2 FQNEAQ (reference sequence). There are 12 residues in the CDR3. The CDR3 region is CASTWTGSPGTF. The CDR3 DNA follows: TGTGCCAGCACCTGGACAGGTTCACCCGGCACCTTC.

V gene TRBV5-6 combines with J gene TRBJ2-7, with D tentatively TRBD1 (7 bases). The CDR3 totals 13 residues. V was cut by 4 bases and J by 5 bases, with 13 bases left in between. CDR1 and CDR2 from the germline V gene are SGHDT and YYEEEE. The DNA for the CDR3 is TGTGCCAGCAGCAATACAGGGGAGGACGAGCAGTACTTC. It encodes CASSNTGEDEQYF.

This clone came up a few times. This chain connects TRBV2 to TRBJ2-7, with unresolved D. The CDR3 runs to 13 residues. V was pared by 5 bases and J by 7 bases, with 15 bases between. The V gene's germline CDR1 is SNHLY and CDR2 FYNNEI. DNA for the CDR3: TGTGCCAGCAGTAGAACCCAAGACGGGGAGCAGTACTTC. It translates to CASSRTQDGEQYF.

The rearrangement joins TRBV11-2 to TRBJ1-3; tentative D call: TRBD1 (6 bases). V lost 3 bases and J 0 bases, leaving 12 bases between the germline ends. The CDR3 has 16 residues. Germline CDR1 reads SGHAT; CDR2 reads FQNNGV. CDR3 nucleotide sequence: TGTGCCAGCAGCTTCCTGGACAGTAGCTCTGGAAACACCATATATTTT. Residues: CASSFLDSSSGNTIYF. Combining the CDR3 with reference TRBV11-2 and TRBJ1-3 gives the whole variable domain EAGVAQSPRYKIIEKRQSVAFWCNPISGHATLYWYQQILGQGPKLLIQFQNNGVVDDSQLPKDRFSAERLKGVDSTLKIQPAKLEDSAVYLCASSFLDSSSGNTIYFGEGSWLTVV.

The chain has TRBV7-9 and TRBJ2-1, with a tentative D call TRBD2 (7 bases). Germline V lookup: CDR1 SEHNR, CDR2 FQNEAQ (reference sequence). V was trimmed by 0 bases and J by 5 bases, leaving 11 bases between them. This CDR3 contains 15 residues. CDR3 DNA: TGTGCCAGCAGCTTAGCGGGGGGGCACCACAATGAGCAGTTCTTC. Translated, it gives CASSLAGGHHNEQFF.

This clone came up once. The CDR3 bases are TGTGCCTGGAAACTGGGGGGGTTCTCTGGAAACACCATATATTTT. Translating gives CAWKLGGFSGNTIYF. The chain carries TRBV30 and TRBJ1-3; a weak D match, TRBD1 (5 bases). CDR3 length equals 15 residues. Trimming shortened V by 4 bases and J by 0 bases, and 13 bases separated the two germline ends. Germline CDR1 reads GTSNPN; CDR2 reads SVGIG (reference sequence). Filled out from reference TRBV30 and TRBJ1-3, the complete variable domain reads SQTIHQWPATLVQPVGSPLSLECTVEGTSNPNLYWYRQAAGRGLQLLFYSVGIGQISSEVPQNLSASRPQDRQFILSSKKLLLSDSGFYLCAWKLGGFSGNTIYFGEGSWLTVV.

This clone was recorded only once. The rearrangement joins TRBV6-5 to TRBJ1-3, with 9 bases lining up with TRBD1. Germline CDR1 and CDR2: MNHEY and SVGAGI. Unmatched junction bases numbered 3, after V lost 2 bases and J lost 4 bases. The CDR3 extends over 15 amino acids. The CDR3 sequence: CASSYGTGRGNTIYF. As DNA, the CDR3 is TGTGCCAGCAGTTACGGGACAGGGAGAGGAAACACCATATATTTT.

CDR3: CASSPNSGANTEAFF. The CDR3 region has the DNA TGCGCCAGCAGCCCCAATTCAGGGGCGAACACTGAAGCTTTCTTT. The rearrangement links TRBV5-1 to TRBJ1-1; tentative D call: TRBD1 (6 bases). The CDR3 sequence is 15 residues long. The germline V gene has CDR1 SGHRS and CDR2 YFSETQ. V dropped 4 bases and J dropped 1 base, with 14 bases sitting between them.

V is TRBV28 and J is TRBJ1-2; D is uncertain. The CDR3 consists of 15 residues. CDR1 is MDHEN and CDR2 is SYDVKM in the germline V gene. V lost 2 bases, J lost 4 bases, and 14 bases lay in between. The CDR3 here is CASSLGGTDFYGYTF. As DNA, the CDR3 is TGTGCCAGCAGTTTAGGTGGCACCGATTTCTATGGCTACACCTTC.

This chain links TRBV19 with TRBJ1-2; possibly TRBD1 for D (6 bases). Trimming stripped 5 bases from V and 2 bases from J, with 9 bases between. This CDR3 is built from 13 residues. From germline, CDR1 is LNHDA and CDR2 SQIVND (reference sequence). The chain's CDR3 is CASSWQGNYGYTF. The CDR3, as DNA: TGTGCCAGTAGTTGGCAGGGGAACTATGGCTACACCTTC.

V is TRBV7-9 and J is TRBJ2-3; D may be TRBD2 (6 bases). CDR1 and CDR2 from the germline V gene are SEHNR and FQNEAQ (reference sequence). V lost 1 base to trimming and J lost 4 bases, with 9 bases between them. This CDR3 region has 14 residues. In nucleotides, the CDR3 is TGTGCCAGCAGCTTAGGTCTAGCGCCAGATACGCAGTATTTT. It encodes CASSLGLAPDTQYF.

The sample holds one count of this clone. The V call is TRBV7-8, the J call TRBJ1-2; tentative D call: TRBD1 (6 bases). The ends were cut back, 5 bases at V and 6 bases at J, with 22 bases in the middle. This CDR3 has 16 residues. Germline V lookup: CDR1 SGHVS, CDR2 FQNEAQ. CDR3 sequence (DNA): TGTGCCAGCAGCGCAACTGCGGCAGGGGTTGGAGATGGCTACACCTTC. Translated: CASSATAAGVGDGYTF.

V is TRBV2 and J is TRBJ2-3, with 9 bases that match TRBD1. CDR1 is SNHLY and CDR2 is FYNNEI in the germline V gene. V shed 0 bases and J 7 bases; nucleotides not matched to a gene: 11. The CDR3 has 17 amino acids. CDR3 bases: TGTGCCAGCAGTGAAGCGCTTAGGACAGGGGTCGGTTATACGCAGTATTTT. This codes for CASSEALRTGVGYTQYF.

V gene TRBV18 combines with J gene TRBJ2-3, with a possible D match to TRBD2 (5 bases). The germline CDR1 and CDR2 sequences are KGHSH and LQKENI. Trimming stripped 4 bases from V and 3 bases from J, with 8 bases between. This CDR3 has 13 residues. The CDR3 region has the DNA TGTGCCAGCTCACTTCTAGCAACAGATACGCAGTATTTT. It is translated as CASSLLATDTQYF.